This T cell receptor (beta chain) derives from a study of T cell repertoires in cytomegalovirus infection. Study information: Public TCR beta signatures provided an indication of both CMV infection and a matching HLA type. Study results and caveats: Predominance within the ex vivo response was attributable to HLA-C-restricted CMV-specific TCR beta clonotypes.

In TCRdb, the reads were re-called with MiXCR into one record per CDR3 protein. Among 150,000 or so distinct CDR3 sequences listed, 17% were seen once. About this clonotype itself: Its cognate antigen is unknown. A junction boundary mismatches the germline segment, possibly from a read error.

The sequencing sample was made of CD8+ T cells from PBMCs. The clonotype comes from a human donor in good health (CMV status not recorded). Some clones in this sample may be carry-over from other donors' samples.

The CDR3 here is CACSEQGVPYEQYF. CDR3 in DNA: TGTGCCTGCAGCGAACAGGGGGTCCCCTACGAGCAGTACTTC. The chain carries TRBV7-9 and TRBJ2-7, with 8 bases matching TRBD1. CDR3 length equals 14 residues. The germline V gene has CDR1 SEHNR and CDR2 FQNEAQ (reference sequence). The full variable domain, with the rest looked up from reference TRBV7-9 and TRBJ2-7, is DTGVSQNPRHKITKRGQNVTFRCDPISEHNRLYWYRQTLGQGPEFLTYFQNEAQLEKSRLLSDRFSAERPKGSFSTLEIQRTEQGDSAMYLCACSEQGVPYEQYFGPGTRLTVT.